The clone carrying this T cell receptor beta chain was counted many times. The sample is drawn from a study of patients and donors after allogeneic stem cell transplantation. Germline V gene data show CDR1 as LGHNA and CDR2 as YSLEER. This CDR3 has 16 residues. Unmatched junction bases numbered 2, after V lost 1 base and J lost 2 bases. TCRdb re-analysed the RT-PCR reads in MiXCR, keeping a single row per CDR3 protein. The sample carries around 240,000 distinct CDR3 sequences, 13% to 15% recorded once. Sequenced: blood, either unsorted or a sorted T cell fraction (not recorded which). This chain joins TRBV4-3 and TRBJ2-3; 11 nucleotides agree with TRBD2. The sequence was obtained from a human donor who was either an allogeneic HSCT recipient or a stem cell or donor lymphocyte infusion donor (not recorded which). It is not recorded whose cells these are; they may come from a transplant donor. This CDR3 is CASSQVAGGLTDTQYF. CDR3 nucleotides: TGCGCCAGCAGCCAAGTAGCGGGGGGGCTCACAGATACGCAGTATTTT.